This T cell receptor (beta chain) was identified in a study of T cells in Graves' hyperthyroidism and ophthalmopathy. About the research overall: Peripheral blood specimens were obtained at initial diagnosis, prior to any treatment.

Authors of the study amplified TCR beta CDR3 regions from RNA transcripts. With the HTBI primer set, the TCR CDR3 went through a first round of RT-PCR. TCRdb re-derived calls from the multiplex PCR reads in MiXCR, one entry per CDR3 protein. The sample holds 550,000 to 650,000 distinct CDR3 sequences, approximately 13% seen once. V lost 3 bases and J lost 7, with 15 bases in between. Germline V CDR1 and CDR2: KGHSH, LQKENI. The length of the CDR3 is 15 residues. Clinical symptoms, serum thyroxine, TRAb, thyroid ultrasound and orbital computed tomography informed diagnoses. Source material: blood. The TCR comes from a woman aged 25 to 39 with Graves' hyperthyroidism that later progressed to Graves' ophthalmopathy. The rearrangement joins TRBV18 to TRBJ1-4; D remains ambiguous. CDR3 bases: TGTGCCAGCTCACCCGACCGGGAGCTCAGTGAAAAACTGTTTTTT. This codes for CASSPDRELSEKLFF.